Below, 26 T cell receptor beta chains from the same sample are listed, as sequenced in a study of breast tumors, draining lymph nodes, adjacent tissues (dated by TCRdb to the mid-2010s). The lymph node samples were taken from the axillary draining lymph nodes of breast cancer patients. The library was built by means of multiplex PCR. Sequencing relied on an Illumina HiSeq 2000. The public reads were quality trimmed at Q25 with fastp and then assembled into clones with MiXCR by TCRdb, keeping productive beta chains. Rows with a matching CDR3 protein are joined into one entry that keeps the most common DNA and genes. The sample table lists about 180,000 distinct CDR3 sequences, about 30% of them with a count of one. 4.3% of the sample goes to the ten largest clones. Sequenced material: axillary lymph node tissue. The source of these receptors is a female donor with breast cancer. Some clones in this sample may be carry-over from other donors' samples.

This clonotype has at least ten counts. V is TRBV4-2 and J is TRBJ2-1; D remains ambiguous. Trimming stripped 0 bases from V and 3 bases from J, with 9 bases between. The length of the CDR3 is 15 residues. From germline, CDR1 is LGHNA and CDR2 YNFKEQ. CDR3: CASSQDTGLYNEQFF. The CDR3 region has the DNA TGTGCCAGCAGCCAAGATACCGGCCTCTACAATGAGCAGTTCTTC.

A remark on this clonotype: This is likely a read error, given that the CDR3 carries no conserved phenylalanine or tryptophan at its end. The V gene is TRBV9, the J gene TRBJ2-1; TRBD1 aligns across 8 bases. The CDR3 sequence is 13 residues long. Trimming at V came to 3 bases and at J to 12 bases, leaving 8 bases not matched to a gene. Germline CDR1 and CDR2: SGDLS and YYNGEE. The CDR3 nucleotides read TGTGCCAGCAGCGGAGTAGGGGACAGGTGGCAGTTCTCC. Its protein is CASSGVGDRWQFS.

At least ten counts were recorded for this clonotype. The genes are TRBV7-8 and TRBJ1-3, with a tentative D call TRBD1 (5 bases). The germline V and J ends were trimmed by 2 bases and 0 bases, with 20 bases remaining between them. CDR1 and CDR2 (germline): SGHVS, FQNEAQ. This CDR3 has 19 amino acids. The CDR3 is CASSLTGRTLGPSGNTIYF. As DNA, the CDR3 is TGTGCCAGCAGCTTAACGGGACGGACGCTGGGACCCTCTGGAAACACCATATATTTT. The full variable domain, in which reference TRBV7-8 and TRBJ1-3 provide the parts outside the CDR3, is GAGVSQSPRYKVAKRGQDVALRCDPISGHVSLFWYQQALGQGPEFLTYFQNEAQLDKSGLPSDRFFAERPEGSVSTLKIQRTQQEDSAVYLCASSLTGRTLGPSGNTIYFGEGSWLTVV.

With regard to this clonotype: At one boundary the junction diverges from the germline segment, which might be a read error. This chain joins TRBV30 and TRBJ2-1; the match to TRBD2 covers 12 bases. Germline assignment: CDR1 GTSNPN and CDR2 SVGIG (reference sequence). The CDR3 is 15 amino acids. The CDR3 region is CAWSKASGREHEQLF. CDR3 nucleotides: TGTGCCTGGAGTAAGGCTAGCGGGAGGGAACACGAGCAGCTCTTC.

The J gene is TRBJ1-4, the V gene TRBV2; D not resolved. Germline V gives CDR1 SNHLY, CDR2 FYNNEI. The CDR3 sequence is 18 residues long. V lost 6 bases to trimming and J lost 5 bases, with 25 bases between them. This CDR3 reads CASRSIAGGRPYNEKLFF. For the CDR3, the DNA is TGTGCCAGCAGGAGCATAGCGGGAGGAAGACCCTACAATGAAAAACTGTTTTTT. Full variable domain (outside the CDR3, taken from reference TRBV2 and TRBJ1-4): EPEVTQTPSHQVTQMGQEVILRCVPISNHLYFYWYRQILGQKVEFLVSFYNNEISEKSEIFDDQFSVERPDGSNFTLKIRSTKLEDSAMYFCASRSIAGGRPYNEKLFFGSGTQLSVL.

As concerns this clonotype: Since a much larger clone is just one base distant, this may be a read error. In DNA form, the CDR3 reads TGTGCCAGCAGTTTAGGGAGAGGGCCCTACGAGCAGTACTTC. It encodes CASSLGRGPYEQYF. This sequence joins TRBV12-3 or TRBV12-4 and TRBJ2-7; D may be TRBD2 (5 bases). This CDR3 spans 14 amino acids. V was trimmed by 1 base and J by 2 bases, leaving 9 bases between them.

This clonotype was picked up many times. The chain combines TRBV20-1 with TRBJ2-7; the D gene is possibly TRBD1 (6 bases). Germline lookup yields CDR1 DFQATT and CDR2 SNEGSKA (reference sequence). V lost 7 bases, J lost 1 base, and 20 bases lay in between. The CDR3 runs to 15 residues. CDR3 protein: CSVPTKNRASYEQYF. CDR3 coding DNA: TGCAGTGTACCGACAAAAAACAGGGCGTCCTACGAGCAGTACTTC.

This clonotype was seen only a few times. The rearrangement joins TRBV7-8 to TRBJ1-1, with unresolved D. Per germline, CDR1 SGHVS and CDR2 FQNEAQ. Trimming left V 1 base short and J 4 bases short, with 10 bases between. This CDR3 region has 14 residues. CDR3 amino acids: CASSLVSGSTEAFF. The CDR3 DNA follows: TGTGCCAGCAGCTTAGTCTCGGGGAGCACTGAAGCTTTCTTT.

This clonotype was counted only a few times. V usage is TRBV9 and J usage is TRBJ1-1; D might be TRBD1 (5 bases). V gave up 1 base and J gave up 0 bases, with 10 bases separating them. Germline CDR1 reads SGDLS; CDR2 reads YYNGEE. CDR3 length equals 15 residues. The CDR3 spells CASSVYDSMNTEAFF. DNA of the CDR3: TGTGCCAGCAGCGTATATGACAGCATGAACACTGAAGCTTTCTTT.

The sample holds many counts of this clonotype. This chain links TRBV7-2 with TRBJ2-3; unclear D gene. The V end was cut by 6 bases, the J end by 2 bases, with 9 bases between. Looked up from germline, CDR1 is SGHTA and CDR2 is FQGNSA. The CDR3 sequence is 13 residues long. The DNA of the CDR3 is TGTGCCAGCAGTCAATCCCTCACAGATACGCAGTATTTT. Protein product: CASSQSLTDTQYF.

At least ten counts were recorded for this clonotype. The gene calls are TRBV18 and TRBJ1-6, with 7 bases identical to TRBD1. V shed 3 bases and J 3 bases; nucleotides not matched to a gene: 2. In germline, CDR1 is KGHSH, CDR2 LQKENI. This CDR3 spans 15 amino acids. CDR3: CASSPRDSYNSPLHF. The CDR3 nucleotides are TGTGCCAGCTCACCGCGGGACAGCTATAATTCACCCCTCCACTTT.

In this sample, this clonotype turned up many times. The rearrangement joins TRBV7-9 to TRBJ2-3; the D call may be TRBD1 or TRBD2 (6 bases each). The length of the CDR3 is 19 residues. V was trimmed by 0 bases and J by 3 bases, leaving 22 bases between them. Looked up from germline, CDR1 is SEHNR and CDR2 is FQNEAQ (reference sequence). CDR3 nucleotide sequence: TGTGCCAGCAGCTTAGCGCCCTGGTGGGGGGCATCTCTGACAGATACGCAGTATTTT. Translating it yields CASSLAPWWGASLTDTQYF.

Note on this clonotype: This may be a read error: a much more frequent sequence differs by one nucleotide. A read error is likely, as this CDR3 ends without the conserved phenylalanine or tryptophan. The V and J genes are TRBV4-2 and TRBJ1-2, with a possible D match to TRBD1 (6 bases). The CDR3 has 14 amino acids. Trimming stripped 0 bases from V and 3 bases from J, with 8 bases between. Germline V lookup: CDR1 LGHNA, CDR2 YNFKEQ. Written as DNA, the CDR3 is TGTGCCAGCAGCCAAGACAACAGGGACTATGGCTACACCCTC. It specifies CASSQDNRDYGYTL.

This clonotype appeared a few times. The rearrangement joins TRBV25-1 to TRBJ1-1; D call uncertain. The CDR3 extends over 13 amino acids. Deletions cut 10 bases from V and 1 base from J, with 13 bases between. Germline V gene data show CDR1 as MGHDK and CDR2 as SYGVNS. The CDR3 nucleotides are TGTGCCACCTCGCGGGTAGGGAACACTGAAGCTTTCTTT. The encoded protein is CATSRVGNTEAFF. The complete variable domain, with remaining parts taken from reference TRBV25-1 and TRBJ1-1, reads EADIYQTPRYLVIGTGKKITLECSQTMGHDKMYWYQQDPGMELHLIHYSYGVNSTEKGDLSSESTVSRIRTEHFPLTLESARPSHTSQYLCATSRVGNTEAFFGQGTRLTVV.

On this clonotype: A clone one base away is much larger, so this may be a read error. The chain links TRBV7-6 to TRBJ2-2; possibly TRBD2 for D (5 bases). The length of the CDR3 is 13 residues. Germline CDR1 SGHVS, CDR2 FNYEAQ. In nucleotides, the CDR3 is TGTGCCAGCAGCTATAGTGTGACCGGGGAGCTGTCTTTT. Translated: CASSYSVTGELSF. Filled out from reference TRBV7-6 and TRBJ2-2, the complete variable domain reads GAGVSQSPRYKVTKRGQDVALRCDPISGHVSLYWYRQALGQGPEFLTYFNYEAQQDKSGLPNDRFSAERPEGSISTLTIQRTEQRDSAMYRCASSYSVTGELSFGEGSRLTVL.

The rearrangement uses TRBV6-5 and TRBJ1-1; TRBD1 agrees at 7 bases. The CDR3 loop spans 15 amino acids. V lost 2 bases to trimming and J lost 4 bases; unmatched junction nucleotides: 7. Germline V CDR1 and CDR2: MNHEY, SVGAGI. The CDR3 spells CASSYGGGMSTEAFF. For the CDR3, the DNA is TGTGCCAGCAGTTACGGAGGGGGCATGAGCACTGAAGCTTTCTTT.

The table lists this clonotype with many counts. V gene TRBV10-1 combines with J gene TRBJ2-6; D is ambiguous. The CDR3 runs 17 residues. Germline V gene sequence: CDR1 WNHNN, CDR2 SYGVQD (reference sequence). V was cut by 8 bases and J by 2 bases, with 19 bases left in between. For the CDR3, the DNA is TGCGCCAGCGATGCACCTACCCGGCAGCCTGGGGCCAACGTCCTGACTTTC. As protein: CASDAPTRQPGANVLTF.

The chain combines TRBV29-1 with TRBJ1-2; TRBD1 is a possible D gene (6 bases). Germline CDR1 and CDR2: SQVTM and ANQGSEA. Trimming left V 8 bases short and J 8 bases short, with 12 bases between. The CDR3 length is 10 residues. CDR3 region: CSSRTEGYTF. Here the CDR3 DNA reads TGCAGCAGTCGGACAGAGGGCTACACCTTC.

A remark on this clonotype: Being one base from a much bigger clone, this may be a read error. The rearrangement joins TRBV12-5 to TRBJ2-3, with D possibly being TRBD2 (5 bases). The CDR3 totals 17 residues. The V end lost 3 bases, the J end lost 1 base, and 17 bases lay between the germline ends. Germline lookup yields CDR1 LGHNT and CDR2 FRNRAP. DNA of the CDR3: TGTGCTAGTGGTTTCCCCGCGGGTGATTGGGGCACAGATACGCAGTATTTT. Translated, it gives CASGFPAGDWGTDTQYF. The variable domain in full, with the rest retrieved from reference TRBV12-5 and TRBJ2-3, is DARVTQTPRHKVTEMGQEVTMRCQPILGHNTVFWYRQTMMQGLELLAYFRNRAPLDDSGMPKDRFSAEMPDATLATLKIQPSEPRDSAVYFCASGFPAGDWGTDTQYFGPGTRLTVL.

This rearrangement joins TRBV4-1 to TRBJ2-3; D might be TRBD2 (6 bases). There are 14 residues in the CDR3. The germline V gene encodes CDR1 MGHRA and CDR2 YSYEKL. The V end lost 1 base, the J end lost 6 bases, and 11 bases lay between the germline ends. CDR3 DNA sequence: TGCGCCAGCAGCCAAGGGGGACTTGACGATACGCAGTATTTT. Protein sequence: CASSQGGLDDTQYF.

V is TRBV3-2 and J is TRBJ1-5. TRBV3-2 is described as a pseudogene. The CDR3 contains 16 residues. The CDR3 sequence is CASSQDQGRNNQPQHF. CDR3 sequence (DNA): TGTGCCAGCAGCCAAGATCAGGGGAGGAACAATCAGCCCCAGCATTTT.

This clonotype has a handful of counts. This rearrangement joins TRBV4-1 to TRBJ1-1, with 7 bases that match TRBD1. The germline V gene encodes CDR1 MGHRA and CDR2 YSYEKL. The CDR3 loop spans 16 amino acids. The ends lost 0 bases at V and 4 bases at J; junction bases unmatched: 8. CDR3 residues: CASSQDRQGVFTEAFF. CDR3 bases: TGCGCCAGCAGCCAAGATCGCCAGGGGGTTTTCACTGAAGCTTTCTTT.

The sample holds a few counts of this clonotype. This chain connects TRBV6-2 or TRBV6-3 to TRBJ2-2; no reliable D call. Germline-derived CDR1 and CDR2 are MNHEY and SVGEGT. CDR3 length: 15 amino acids. V lost 2 bases to trimming and J lost 5 bases, with 12 bases between them. CDR3: CASSYGVAGTGELFF. CDR3 nucleotide sequence: TGTGCCAGCAGTTACGGGGTAGCCGGAACCGGGGAGCTGTTTTTT.

This clonotype has a count of ten or more. The CDR3 region is CASSLTGASIYEQYF. As DNA, the CDR3 is TGTGCCAGCAGCTTGACTGGGGCTAGTATATACGAGCAGTACTTC. The V and J genes are TRBV11-2 and TRBJ2-7; TRBD1 might be the D (5 bases). CDR1 and CDR2 (germline): SGHAT, FQNNGV. Trimming removed 3 bases at V and 4 bases at J, with 16 bases between. The CDR3 covers 15 residues.

To note about this clonotype: The final CDR3 position lacks the conserved phenylalanine or tryptophan, pointing to a likely read error. Because the CDR3's place on the DNA is in doubt, the DNA is left out and the CDR3 is given as listed by TCRdb. The chain recombines TRBV20-1 with TRBJ2-5; the DNA was not used to check the table's D call, TRBD1. The CDR3 length is 12 residues, termini included. Germline CDR1 and CDR2: DFQATT and SNEGSKA (reference sequence). The chain's CDR3 is CSAPGPGGLDHL.

This clonotype was recorded at least ten times. The chain uses TRBV7-9 and TRBJ2-7; tentative D call: TRBD2 (7 bases). Per germline, CDR1 SEHNR and CDR2 FQNEAQ (reference sequence). The V gene lost 5 bases and the J gene lost 7 bases, with 15 bases spanning the gap. This CDR3 spans 13 amino acids. The CDR3 bases are TGTGCCAGCAGCCCGGAAGGGGGGGTTGAGCAGTACTTC. Amino acids: CASSPEGGVEQYF.